The entry that follows covers one T cell receptor (beta chain) sequence. Germline CDR1 SGHNT, CDR2 YENEEA. The CDR3 has 17 residues. With 4 bases removed from V and 0 bases from J, the gap between germline ends came to 17 bases. Original handling: Using reference gene primer amplification, nucleated cell counts were estimated. TCRdb's table, derived via immunoSEQ multiplex PCR, lists solely in-frame clones and lacks some. Clonal size and the V and J genes are those of that table, whereas D and trimming came from the DNA. The sample includes roughly 41,000 clones, 70% to 90% of them seen just once. The data are from a study of blood T cell repertoires in COVID-19. Across the study: Samples of COVID-19 (acute and convalescent) were obtained from the United States, Italy and Spain. T cells, B-cell-depleted T cells, or PBMCs provided the cDNA or gDNA that served as material.

The sequencing sample was made of peripheral blood. The clonotype comes from a man in his 60s with active COVID-19. The chain recombines TRBV11-3 with TRBJ2-3; perhaps TRBD2 as D (6 bases). The CDR3 loop is CASSSNSGFSSTDTQYF. The CDR3 DNA reads TGTGCCAGCAGCTCAAATAGCGGTTTTTCTAGCACAGATACGCAGTATTTT.